Listed below are T cell receptor beta chains from one sample, sequenced in a study of memory CD4+ T cells and cytomegalovirus serostatus. This table comes from immunoSEQ multiplex PCR, and its TCRdb copy is limited to in-frame clones, with some not included. Of 80,000 or so clones detected, around 80% appear once; the ten largest clones hold around 2.6%. The sequenced material came from memory CD4+ T cells from blood. These receptors all stem from an adult in good health and CMV-seropositive. CDR3s leave out the opening cysteine and the closing phenylalanine or tryptophan.

v_call cdr3_aa
TRBV7-2 ASSSGGLARMNTEAF
TRBV19 ASSIRDRGPGGELF
TRBV6-5 ASMGPTGELF
TRBV28 ASGSNQETQY
TRBV11-2 ASSLESDGPYEQY
TRBV28 ASSLPGRQNTEAF
TRBV7-6 ASSLARGSNIQY
TRBV5-1 ASSFSGDADQPQH
TRBV5-1 ASSLKGSGRADEQF
TRBV5-6 ASSPGTSGSNDEQF
TRBV28 ASSRIWDRGNYGYT
TRBV28 ASRQAGTAVYT
TRBV4-2 ASSQDRRGGDSPLH
TRBV27 ASRLVGSTGPQH
TRBV6-6 ASSYKTTGYT
TRBV10-3 AISEPRGRQF
TRBV5-1 ASSLSGDYNEQF
TRBV5-4 ASSGRNTEAF
TRBV21-1 APGADDYQPQH
TRBV28 ASRLAGGETQY
TRBV5-4 ASSLGRAEETQY
TRBV5-1 ASSPAITGNPLH
TRBV5-6 ASSLVGGGSNGYT
TRBV28 ATLAPSSYNEQF
TRBV7-9 ASTIYVGTIPPYEQY
TRBV4-3 ASSQTGSLTGELF
TRBV29-1 SVVLSVGSRRGNTGELF
TRBV25-1 ASSEGGLGQPPNTQY
TRBV5-1 ASSLITGSGQF
TRBV29-1 SVSTGGTGELF
TRBV19 ASSPGRTYGYT
TRBV19 ASSMMTGAFGNQPQH
TRBV7-9 ASSTYVTVEAF
TRBV29-1 SVEEGGDQTQY
TRBV14 ASSLIGRGETEAF
TRBV19 ASSRQVDEKLF
TRBV6-5 ASRYDRALVGQLF
TRBV7-2 ASSLASMAGGVKQY
TRBV29-1 SGFQGFAGTGELF
TRBV5-1 ASSLSFAGSSYEQY
TRBV5-1 ASSSTTGGLGETQY
TRBV4-3 ASSQDRGGSEKLF
TRBV5-1 ASSGTPAGAIHEQF
TRBV5-6 ASSLGQGGGYT
TRBV10-2 ASSPGLESTDTQY
TRBV4-1 ASSHPFASGLYNEQF
TRBV7-2 ASSLDRGFSNEQF
TRBV6-5 ASSSDELGSNQPQH
TRBV5-5 ASSLAGPSTDTQY
TRBV15 ATSREQGATGYT